The 4 T cell receptor beta chains listed next were all sequenced from one sample in a study of graft-versus-host responses after intestinal transplantation (dated by TCRdb to about 2021). Libraries were made using the immunoSEQ multiplex PCR assay. TCRdb obtained this table from immuneACCESS and retained in-frame rearrangements with V and J assigned. These tables miss some clones; where compared with another copy, unresolved V genes account for less than half of the shortfall, and the remainder is unexplained. The sample table shows 35,000 to 45,000 clones, and 85% to 95% are seen once. The top ten hold 3.6% of the sample. Sequencing was performed on PBMCs, taken 734 days after intestinal transplantation. The source of these receptors is a human patient who received an intestinal transplant, so some T cells may come from the graft donor.

V usage is TRBV27 and J usage is TRBJ2-1; 9 bases are a match to TRBD2. The CDR3 consists of 15 residues. Losses at the gene ends were 3 bases for V and 5 bases for J; bases not matched to a gene: 5. Germline V gene lookup returns CDR1 MNHEY and CDR2 SMNVEV (reference sequence). The CDR3 loop is CASSFGLASNNEQFF. The CDR3, as DNA: TGTGCCAGCAGTTTCGGACTAGCGAGTAACAATGAGCAGTTCTTC.

The CDR3 sequence is CASSLTTAPTDTQYF. In DNA, the CDR3 is TGTGCCAGCAGCTTAACGACAGCCCCCACAGATACGCAGTATTTT. The rearrangement joins TRBV11-3 to TRBJ2-3, with a tentative D call TRBD1 (5 bases). The CDR3 is made up of 15 amino acids. CDR1 and CDR2 (germline): SGHNT, YENEEA. V lost 2 bases, J lost 2 bases, and 11 bases lay in between.

The rearrangement uses TRBV6-5 and TRBJ2-5; D is possibly TRBD2 (6 bases). The germline gives CDR1 MNHEY, CDR2 SVGAGI. V shed 6 bases and J shed 5 bases, with 16 bases lying between them. The CDR3 length is 14 residues. CDR3 in DNA: TGTGCCAGCAGATCTGGGGGAGGACATGAGACCCAGTACTTC. This codes for CASRSGGGHETQYF.

The V and J genes are TRBV5-1 and TRBJ2-1, with 11 bases aligning to TRBD2. The V segment lost 0 bases and the J segment 1 base; nucleotides outside the gene matches: 3. This CDR3 spans 17 amino acids. Germline CDR1 is SGHRS and CDR2 is YFSETQ. For the CDR3, the DNA is TGCGCCAGCAGCTTGGGACTAGCGGGAAGTTCCTACAATGAGCAGTTCTTC. Protein sequence: CASSLGLAGSSYNEQFF.